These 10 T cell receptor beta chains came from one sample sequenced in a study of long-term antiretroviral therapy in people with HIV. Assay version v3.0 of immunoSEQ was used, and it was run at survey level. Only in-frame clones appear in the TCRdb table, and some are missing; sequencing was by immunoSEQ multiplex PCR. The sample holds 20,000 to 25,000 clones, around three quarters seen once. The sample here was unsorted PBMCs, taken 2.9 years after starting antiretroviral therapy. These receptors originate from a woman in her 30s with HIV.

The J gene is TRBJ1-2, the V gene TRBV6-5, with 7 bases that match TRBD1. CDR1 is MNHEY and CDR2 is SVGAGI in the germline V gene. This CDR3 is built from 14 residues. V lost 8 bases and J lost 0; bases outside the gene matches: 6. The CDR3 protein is CASSETGANYGYTF. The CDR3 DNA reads TGTGCCAGCTCGGAAACAGGGGCTAACTATGGCTACACCTTC.

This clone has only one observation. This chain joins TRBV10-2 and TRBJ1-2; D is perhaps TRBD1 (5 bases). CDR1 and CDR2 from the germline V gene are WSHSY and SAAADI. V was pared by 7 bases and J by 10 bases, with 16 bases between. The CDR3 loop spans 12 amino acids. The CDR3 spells CASTEQGADYTF. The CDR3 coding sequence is TGCGCCAGCACCGAGCAAGGGGCGGACTACACCTTC.

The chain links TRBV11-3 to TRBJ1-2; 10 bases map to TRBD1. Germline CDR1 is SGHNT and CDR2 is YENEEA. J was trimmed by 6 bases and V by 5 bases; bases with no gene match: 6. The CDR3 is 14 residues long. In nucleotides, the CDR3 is TGTGCCAGCAGCCACGGGACAGGGGCAAATGGCTACACCTTC. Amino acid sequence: CASSHGTGANGYTF. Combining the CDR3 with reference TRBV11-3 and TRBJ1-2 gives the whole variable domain EAGVVQSPRYKIIEKKQPVAFWCNPISGHNTLYWYLQNLGQGPELLIRYENEEAVDDSQLPKDRFSAERLKGVDSTLKIQPAELGDSAVYLCASSHGTGANGYTFGSGTRLTVV.

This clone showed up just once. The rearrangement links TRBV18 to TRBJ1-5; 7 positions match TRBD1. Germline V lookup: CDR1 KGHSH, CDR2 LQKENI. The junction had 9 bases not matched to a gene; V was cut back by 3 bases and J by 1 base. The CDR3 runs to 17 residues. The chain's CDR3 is CASSPLPQGMSNQPQHF. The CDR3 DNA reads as TGTGCCAGCTCACCGTTACCACAGGGGATGAGCAATCAGCCCCAGCATTTT.

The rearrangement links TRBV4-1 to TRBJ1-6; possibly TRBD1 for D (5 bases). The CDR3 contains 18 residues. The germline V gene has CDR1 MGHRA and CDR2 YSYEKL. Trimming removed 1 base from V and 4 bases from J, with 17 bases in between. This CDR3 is CASSQVLSGNTYNSPLHF. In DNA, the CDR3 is TGCGCCAGCAGCCAAGTACTCTCAGGGAATACTTATAATTCACCCCTCCACTTT.

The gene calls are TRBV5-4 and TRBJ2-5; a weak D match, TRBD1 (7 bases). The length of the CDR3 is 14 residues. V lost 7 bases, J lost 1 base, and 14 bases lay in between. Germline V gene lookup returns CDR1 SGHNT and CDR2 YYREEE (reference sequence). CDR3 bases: TGTGCCAGCGGTCCAGGGGGGATCCAAGAGACCCAGTACTTC. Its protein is CASGPGGIQETQYF.

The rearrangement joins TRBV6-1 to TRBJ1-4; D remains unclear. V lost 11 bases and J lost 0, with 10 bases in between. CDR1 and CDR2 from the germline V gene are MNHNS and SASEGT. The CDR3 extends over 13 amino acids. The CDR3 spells CAGRLTTNEKLFF. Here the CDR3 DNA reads TGTGCCGGAAGACTCACAACTAATGAAAAACTGTTTTTT.

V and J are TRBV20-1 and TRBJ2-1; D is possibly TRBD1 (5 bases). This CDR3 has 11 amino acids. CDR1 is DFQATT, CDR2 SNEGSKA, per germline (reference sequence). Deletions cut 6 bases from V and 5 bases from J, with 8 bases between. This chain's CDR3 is CSAQGNNEQFF. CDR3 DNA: TGCAGTGCCCAGGGTAACAATGAGCAGTTCTTC.

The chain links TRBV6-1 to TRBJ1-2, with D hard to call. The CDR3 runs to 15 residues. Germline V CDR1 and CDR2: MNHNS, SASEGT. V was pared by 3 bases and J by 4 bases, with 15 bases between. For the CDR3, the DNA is TGTGCCAGCAGTGATCGGACCCGGGCGAGCTATGGCTACACCTTC. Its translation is CASSDRTRASYGYTF.

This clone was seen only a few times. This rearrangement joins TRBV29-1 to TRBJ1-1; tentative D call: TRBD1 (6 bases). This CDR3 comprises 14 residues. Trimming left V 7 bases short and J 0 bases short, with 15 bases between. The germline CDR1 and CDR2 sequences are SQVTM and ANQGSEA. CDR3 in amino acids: CSGMTGLMNTEAFF. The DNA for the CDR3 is TGCAGCGGGATGACAGGCCTCATGAACACTGAAGCTTTCTTT.